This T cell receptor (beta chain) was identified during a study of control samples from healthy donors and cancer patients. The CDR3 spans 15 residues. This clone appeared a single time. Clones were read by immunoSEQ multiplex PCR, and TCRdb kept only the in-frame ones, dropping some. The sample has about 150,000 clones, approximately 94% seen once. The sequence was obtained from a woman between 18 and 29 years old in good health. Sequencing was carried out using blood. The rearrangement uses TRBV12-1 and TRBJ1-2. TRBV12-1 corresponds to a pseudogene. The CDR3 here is CASSLLSSGAGGYTF. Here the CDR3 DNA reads TGTGCCAGCAGCCTCCTGTCCAGCGGGGCAGGTGGCTACACCTTC.